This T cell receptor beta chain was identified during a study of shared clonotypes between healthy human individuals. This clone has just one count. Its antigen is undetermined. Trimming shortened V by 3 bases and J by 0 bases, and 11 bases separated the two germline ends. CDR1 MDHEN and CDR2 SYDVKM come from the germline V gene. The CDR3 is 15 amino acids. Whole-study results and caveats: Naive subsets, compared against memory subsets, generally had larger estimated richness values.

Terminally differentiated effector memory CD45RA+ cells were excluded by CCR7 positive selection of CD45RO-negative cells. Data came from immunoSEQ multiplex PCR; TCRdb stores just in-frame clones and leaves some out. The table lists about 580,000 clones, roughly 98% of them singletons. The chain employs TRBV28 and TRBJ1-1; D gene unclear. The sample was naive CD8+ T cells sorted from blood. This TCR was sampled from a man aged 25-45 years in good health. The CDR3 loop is CASSFGEGLNTEAFF. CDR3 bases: TGTGCCAGCAGTTTTGGGGAAGGTCTGAACACTGAAGCTTTCTTT.